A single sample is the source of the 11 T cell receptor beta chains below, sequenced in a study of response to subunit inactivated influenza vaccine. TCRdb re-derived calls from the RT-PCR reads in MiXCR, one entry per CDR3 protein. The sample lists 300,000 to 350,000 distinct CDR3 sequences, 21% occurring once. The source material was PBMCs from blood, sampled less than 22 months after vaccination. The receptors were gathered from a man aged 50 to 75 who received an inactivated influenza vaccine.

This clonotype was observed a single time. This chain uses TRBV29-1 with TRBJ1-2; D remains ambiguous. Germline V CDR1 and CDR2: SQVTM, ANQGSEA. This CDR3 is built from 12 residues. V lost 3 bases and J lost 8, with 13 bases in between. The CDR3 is CSVDDKGEGYTF. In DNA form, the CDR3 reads TGCAGCGTTGACGACAAGGGAGAGGGCTACACCTTC.

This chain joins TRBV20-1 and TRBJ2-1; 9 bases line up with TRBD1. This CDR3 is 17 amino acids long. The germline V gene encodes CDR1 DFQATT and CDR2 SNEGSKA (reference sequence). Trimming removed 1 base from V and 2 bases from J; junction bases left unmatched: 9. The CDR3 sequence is CSARVLRDRDTYNEQFF. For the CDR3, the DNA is TGCAGTGCTAGAGTGTTAAGGGACAGGGATACCTACAATGAGCAGTTCTTC.

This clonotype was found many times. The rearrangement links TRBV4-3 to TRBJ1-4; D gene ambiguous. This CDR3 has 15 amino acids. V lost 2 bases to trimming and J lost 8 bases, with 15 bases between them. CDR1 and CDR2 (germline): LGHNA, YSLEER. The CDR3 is CASSQLGSTGEKLFF. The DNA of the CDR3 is TGCGCCAGCAGCCAACTCGGTTCGACGGGGGAAAAACTGTTTTTT.

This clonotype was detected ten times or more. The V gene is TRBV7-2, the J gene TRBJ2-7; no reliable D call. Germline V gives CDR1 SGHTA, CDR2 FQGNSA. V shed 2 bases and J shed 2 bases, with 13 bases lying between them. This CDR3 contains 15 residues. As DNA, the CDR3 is TGTGCCAGCAGCTTAATCGGGCTAGTCGCCTACGAGCAGTACTTC. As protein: CASSLIGLVAYEQYF.

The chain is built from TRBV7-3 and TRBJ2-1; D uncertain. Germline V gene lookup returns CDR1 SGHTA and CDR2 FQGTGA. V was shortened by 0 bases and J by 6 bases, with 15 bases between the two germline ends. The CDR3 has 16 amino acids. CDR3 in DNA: TGTGCCAGCAGCTTAACTGGTAGTTCGTCTCGCAATGAGCAGTTCTTC. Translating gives CASSLTGSSSRNEQFF. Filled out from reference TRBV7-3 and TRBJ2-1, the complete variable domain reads GAGVSQTPSNKVTEKGKYVELRCDPISGHTALYWYRQSLGQGPEFLIYFQGTGAADDSGLPNDRFFAVRPEGSVSTLKIQRTERGDSAVYLCASSLTGSSSRNEQFFGPGTRLTVL.

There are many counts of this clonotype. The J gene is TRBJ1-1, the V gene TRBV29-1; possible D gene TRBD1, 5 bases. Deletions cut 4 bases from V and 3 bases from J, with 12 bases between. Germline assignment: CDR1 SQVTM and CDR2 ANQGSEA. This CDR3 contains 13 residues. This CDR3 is CSVGGRRDTEAFF. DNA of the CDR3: TGCAGCGTTGGGGGCCGGAGGGACACTGAAGCTTTCTTT. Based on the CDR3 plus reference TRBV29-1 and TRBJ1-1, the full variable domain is SAVISQKPSRDICQRGTSLTIQCQVDSQVTMMFWYRQQPGQSLTLIATANQGSEATYESGFVIDKFPISRPNLTFSTLTVSNMSPEDSSIYLCSVGGRRDTEAFFGQGTRLTVV.

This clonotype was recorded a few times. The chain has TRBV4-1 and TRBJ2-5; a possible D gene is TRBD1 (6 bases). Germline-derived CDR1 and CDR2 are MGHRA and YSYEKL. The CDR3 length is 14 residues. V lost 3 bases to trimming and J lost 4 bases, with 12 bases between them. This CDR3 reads CASSQIVRGETQYF. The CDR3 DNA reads TGCGCCAGCAGCCAGATAGTCAGGGGAGAGACCCAGTACTTC.

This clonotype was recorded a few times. CDR3 protein: CASSQVGEDTEAFF. The DNA for the CDR3 is TGTGCCAGCAGCCAAGTGGGGGAGGACACTGAAGCTTTCTTT. This rearrangement joins TRBV3-1 to TRBJ1-1; the D gene is possibly TRBD1 (5 bases). V dropped 1 base and J dropped 3 bases, with 9 bases sitting between them. Germline assignment: CDR1 LGHDT and CDR2 YNNKEL (reference sequence). The CDR3 contains 14 residues.

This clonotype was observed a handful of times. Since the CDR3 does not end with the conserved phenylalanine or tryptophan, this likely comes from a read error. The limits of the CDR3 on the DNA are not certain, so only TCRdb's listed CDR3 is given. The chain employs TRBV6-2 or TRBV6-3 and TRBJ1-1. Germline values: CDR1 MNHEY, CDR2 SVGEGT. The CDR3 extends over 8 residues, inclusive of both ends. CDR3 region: CASRTVIS.

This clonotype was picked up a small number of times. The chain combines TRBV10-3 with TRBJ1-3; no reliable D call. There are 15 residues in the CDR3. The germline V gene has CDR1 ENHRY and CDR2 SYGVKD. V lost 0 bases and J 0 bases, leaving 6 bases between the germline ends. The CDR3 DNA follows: TGTGCCATCAGTGAGTCGTGGGGCTCTGGAAACACCATATATTTT. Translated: CAISESWGSGNTIYF.

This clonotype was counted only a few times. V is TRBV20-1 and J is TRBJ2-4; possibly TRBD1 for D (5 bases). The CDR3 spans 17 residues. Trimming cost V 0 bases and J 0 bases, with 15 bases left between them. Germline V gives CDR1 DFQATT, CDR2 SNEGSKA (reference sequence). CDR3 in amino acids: CSARDLQGARAKNIQYF. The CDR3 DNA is TGCAGTGCTAGAGATCTACAAGGGGCGCGAGCCAAAAACATTCAGTACTTC.